This T cell receptor beta chain is from a study of T cells after yellow fever vaccination. Study-wide background: Fractions of limited cellularity were prepared by means of SMART-Seq v4 Ultra Low Input.

Study-wide findings and caveats: At about 97% for CD4 and roughly 87% for CD8, most primary-vaccination clones showed up again after the booster. Although the secondary response was weaker, it peaked faster, at day 5 versus 15.

About this clonotype itself: As yet, its antigen is unknown.

The V segment lost 2 bases and the J segment 7 bases; nucleotides outside the gene matches: 7. Germline lookup yields CDR1 MNHEY and CDR2 SVGEGT. The CDR3 sequence is 14 residues long. The authors made TCR cDNA by 5'RACE template switching, adding a universal primer site and UMIs. TCRdb re-called the 5' RACE reads through MiXCR, storing one row per CDR3 protein. The sample lists some 320,000 distinct CDR3 sequences, 8.7% occurring once. Sample: CD4+ T cells sorted from PBMCs, taken 5 days after the yellow fever booster vaccination. This clonotype was obtained from a man aged 18 to 30 who received the YFV17D yellow fever vaccine. V usage is TRBV6-2 or TRBV6-3 and J usage is TRBJ1-1; 7 bases map to TRBD1. CDR3 region: CASSYLTGNFEAFF. CDR3 nucleotide sequence: TGTGCCAGCAGTTACCTGACAGGGAATTTTGAAGCTTTCTTT.